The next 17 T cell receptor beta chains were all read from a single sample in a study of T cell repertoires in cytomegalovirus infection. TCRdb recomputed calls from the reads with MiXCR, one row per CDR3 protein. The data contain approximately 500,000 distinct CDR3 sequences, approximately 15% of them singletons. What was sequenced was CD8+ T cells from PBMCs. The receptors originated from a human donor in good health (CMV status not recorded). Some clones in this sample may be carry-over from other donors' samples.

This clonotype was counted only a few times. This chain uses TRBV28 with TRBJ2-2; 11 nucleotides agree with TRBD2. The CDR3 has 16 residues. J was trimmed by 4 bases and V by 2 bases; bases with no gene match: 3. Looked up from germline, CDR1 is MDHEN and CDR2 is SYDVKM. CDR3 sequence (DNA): TGTGCCAGCAGTTTACTAGCGGGAGGTAGCACCGGGGAGCTGTTTTTT. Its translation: CASSLLAGGSTGELFF.

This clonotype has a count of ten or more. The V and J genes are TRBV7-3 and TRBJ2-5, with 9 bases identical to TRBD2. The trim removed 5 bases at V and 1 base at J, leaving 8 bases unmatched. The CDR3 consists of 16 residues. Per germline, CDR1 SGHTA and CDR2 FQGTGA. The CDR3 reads CASSMGTSRLQETQYF. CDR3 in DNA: TGTGCCAGCAGCATGGGGACTAGCCGCCTCCAAGAGACCCAGTACTTC.

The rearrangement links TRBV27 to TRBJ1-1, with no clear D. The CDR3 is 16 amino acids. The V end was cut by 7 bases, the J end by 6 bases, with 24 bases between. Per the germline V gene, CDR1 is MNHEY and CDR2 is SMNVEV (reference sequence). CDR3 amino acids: CASTPRGLGIMAEAFF. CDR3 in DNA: TGTGCCAGCACCCCACGAGGATTGGGCATCATGGCTGAAGCTTTCTTT.

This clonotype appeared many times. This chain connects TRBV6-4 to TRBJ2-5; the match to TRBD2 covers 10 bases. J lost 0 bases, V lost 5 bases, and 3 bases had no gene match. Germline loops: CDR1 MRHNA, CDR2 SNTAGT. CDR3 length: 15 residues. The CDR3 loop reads CASSLTSGNQETQYF. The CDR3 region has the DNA TGTGCCAGCAGTCTAACTAGCGGGAACCAAGAGACCCAGTACTTC.

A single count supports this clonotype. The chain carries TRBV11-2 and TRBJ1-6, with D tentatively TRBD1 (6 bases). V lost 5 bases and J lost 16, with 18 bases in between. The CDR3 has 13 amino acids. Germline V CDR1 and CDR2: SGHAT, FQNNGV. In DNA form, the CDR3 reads TGTGCCAGCAGCCGAAACAGGGAATCACTTCTCCACTTT. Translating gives CASSRNRESLLHF.

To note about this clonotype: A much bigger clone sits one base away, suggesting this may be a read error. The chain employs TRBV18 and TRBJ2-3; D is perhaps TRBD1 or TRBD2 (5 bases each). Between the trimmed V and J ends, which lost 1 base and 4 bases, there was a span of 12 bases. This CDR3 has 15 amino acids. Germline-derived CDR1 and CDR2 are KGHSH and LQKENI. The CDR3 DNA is TGTGCCAGCTCACCACGGGACGGGACCGCAGATACGCAGTATTTT. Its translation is CASSPRDGTADTQYF.

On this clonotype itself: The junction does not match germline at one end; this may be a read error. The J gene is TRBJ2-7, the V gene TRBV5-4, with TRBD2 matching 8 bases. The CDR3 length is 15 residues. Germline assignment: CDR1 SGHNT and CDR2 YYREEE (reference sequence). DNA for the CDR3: TGTGCCAGCAGCTTTAAGCGGGAGAGTTCCTACGTGCAGTACTTC. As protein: CASSFKRESSYVQYF.

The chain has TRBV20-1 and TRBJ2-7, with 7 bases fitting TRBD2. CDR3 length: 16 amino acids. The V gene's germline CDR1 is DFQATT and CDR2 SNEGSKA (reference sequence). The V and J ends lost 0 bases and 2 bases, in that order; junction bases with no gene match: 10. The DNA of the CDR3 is TGCAGTGCTAGAGATCCCGGGACTATCGGAACCTACGAGCAGTACTTC. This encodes CSARDPGTIGTYEQYF.

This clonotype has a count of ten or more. The DNA of the CDR3 is TGTGCCAGCAGCTCCGGGACACGACCCGGGGAGCTGTTTTTT. Translating it yields CASSSGTRPGELFF. V is TRBV7-3 and J is TRBJ2-2, with D possibly matching TRBD1 (6 bases). CDR1 SGHTA and CDR2 FQGTGA come from the germline V gene. This CDR3 is built from 14 residues. Trimming removed 4 bases at V and 6 bases at J, with 12 bases between.

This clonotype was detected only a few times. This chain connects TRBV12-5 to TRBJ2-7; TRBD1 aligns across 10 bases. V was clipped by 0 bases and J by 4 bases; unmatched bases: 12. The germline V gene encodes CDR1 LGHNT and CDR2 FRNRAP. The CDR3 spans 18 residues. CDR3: CASGLVLFRDRGTYEQYF. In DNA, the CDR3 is TGTGCTAGTGGTTTGGTACTTTTTAGGGACAGGGGAACTTACGAGCAGTACTTC.

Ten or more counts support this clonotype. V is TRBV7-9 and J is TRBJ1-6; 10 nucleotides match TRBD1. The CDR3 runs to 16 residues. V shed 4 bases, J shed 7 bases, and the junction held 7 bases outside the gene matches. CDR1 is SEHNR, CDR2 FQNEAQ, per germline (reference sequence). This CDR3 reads CASSSSTGGLNSPLHF. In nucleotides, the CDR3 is TGTGCCAGCAGCTCGTCGACAGGGGGCTTAAATTCACCCCTCCACTTT.

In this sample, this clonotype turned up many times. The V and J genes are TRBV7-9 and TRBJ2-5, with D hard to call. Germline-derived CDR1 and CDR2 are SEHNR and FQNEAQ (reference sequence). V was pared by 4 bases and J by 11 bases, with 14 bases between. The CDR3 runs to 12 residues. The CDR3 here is CASSYDLRVQYF. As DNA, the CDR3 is TGTGCCAGCAGCTATGACCTTCGGGTTCAGTACTTC.

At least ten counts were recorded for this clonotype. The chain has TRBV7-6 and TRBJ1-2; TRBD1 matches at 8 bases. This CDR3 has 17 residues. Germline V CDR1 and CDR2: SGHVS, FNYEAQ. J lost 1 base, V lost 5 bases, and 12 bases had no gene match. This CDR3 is CASSPMARGPLNYGYTF. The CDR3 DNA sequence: TGTGCCAGCAGCCCCATGGCCAGGGGGCCCCTTAACTATGGCTACACCTTC.

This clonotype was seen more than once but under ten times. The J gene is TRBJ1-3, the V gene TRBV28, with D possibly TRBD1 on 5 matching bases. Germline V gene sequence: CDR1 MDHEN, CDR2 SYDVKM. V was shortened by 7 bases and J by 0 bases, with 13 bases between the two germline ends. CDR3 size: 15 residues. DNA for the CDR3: TGTGCCAGCACCGTCAGGGTGGACTCTGGAAACACCATATATTTT. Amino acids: CASTVRVDSGNTIYF. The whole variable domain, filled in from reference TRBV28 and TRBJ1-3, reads DVKVTQSSRYLVKRTGEKVFLECVQDMDHENMFWYRQDPGLGLRLIYFSYDVKMKEKGDIPEGYSVSREKKERFSLILESASTNQTSMYLCASTVRVDSGNTIYFGEGSWLTVV.

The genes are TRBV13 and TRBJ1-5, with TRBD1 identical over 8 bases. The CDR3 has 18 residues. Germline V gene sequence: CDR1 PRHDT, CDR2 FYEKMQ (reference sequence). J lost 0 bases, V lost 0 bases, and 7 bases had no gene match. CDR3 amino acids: CASSLGRGQEGSNQPQHF. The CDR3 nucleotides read TGTGCCAGCAGCTTAGGCAGGGGACAGGAGGGTAGCAATCAGCCCCAGCATTTT.

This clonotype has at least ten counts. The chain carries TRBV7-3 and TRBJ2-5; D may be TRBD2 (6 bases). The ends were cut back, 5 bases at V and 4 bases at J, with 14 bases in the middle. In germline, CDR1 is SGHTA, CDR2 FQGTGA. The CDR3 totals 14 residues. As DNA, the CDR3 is TGTGCCAGCAGCCTCGGGGGAGGCAGAGAGACCCAGTACTTC. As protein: CASSLGGGRETQYF.

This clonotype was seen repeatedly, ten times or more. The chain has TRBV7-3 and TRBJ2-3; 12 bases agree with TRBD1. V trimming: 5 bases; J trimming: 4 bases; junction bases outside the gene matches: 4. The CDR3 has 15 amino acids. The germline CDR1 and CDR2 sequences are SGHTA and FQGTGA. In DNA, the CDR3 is TGTGCCAGCAGCATGGGACAGGGGGCTGCAGATACGCAGTATTTT. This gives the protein CASSMGQGAADTQYF.